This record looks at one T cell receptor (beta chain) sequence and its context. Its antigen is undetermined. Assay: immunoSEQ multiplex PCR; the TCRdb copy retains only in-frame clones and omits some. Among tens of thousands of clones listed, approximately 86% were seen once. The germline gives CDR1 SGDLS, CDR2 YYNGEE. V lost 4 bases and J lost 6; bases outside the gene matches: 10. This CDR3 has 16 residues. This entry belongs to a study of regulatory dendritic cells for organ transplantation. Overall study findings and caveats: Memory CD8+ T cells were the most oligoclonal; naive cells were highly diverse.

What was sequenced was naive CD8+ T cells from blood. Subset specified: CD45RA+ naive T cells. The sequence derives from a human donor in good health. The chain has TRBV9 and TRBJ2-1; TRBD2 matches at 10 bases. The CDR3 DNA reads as TGTGCCAGCAGCCCCAGGACTAGCGGAGCCTTCAATGAGCAGTTCTTC. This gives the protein CASSPRTSGAFNEQFF.